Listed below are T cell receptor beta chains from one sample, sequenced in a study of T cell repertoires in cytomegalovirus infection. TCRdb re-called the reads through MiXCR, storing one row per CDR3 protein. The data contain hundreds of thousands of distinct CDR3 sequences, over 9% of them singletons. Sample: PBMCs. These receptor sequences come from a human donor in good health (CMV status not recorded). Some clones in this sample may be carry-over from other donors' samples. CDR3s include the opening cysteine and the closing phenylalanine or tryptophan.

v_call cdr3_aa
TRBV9 CASSAPGLQNTGELFF
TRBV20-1 CSASTPVANGRVF
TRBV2 CASSEALGGNTEAFF
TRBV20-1 CSERGGRKGNEQFF
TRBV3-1 CASSLLTMNTEAFF
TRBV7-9 CASSLGGATNYGYTF
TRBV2 CASSAILGGNQPQHF
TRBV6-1 CASRTQGSLGEQYF
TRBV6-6 CASSWDSYSGNTIYF
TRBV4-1 CASSRRQGMNTEAFF
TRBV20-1 CSAQTRGTGFYGYTF
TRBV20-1 CSVGPSSSYNSPLHF
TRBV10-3 CAIRAPDHEQFF
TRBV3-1 CASSLRGPFYNEQFF
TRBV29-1 CSGRRGGNTEAFF
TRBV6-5 CASSYRVGDTEAFF
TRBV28 CASSFPQGQFF
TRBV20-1 CSARRTGREQYF
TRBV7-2 CASSSAAAGVGNTIYF
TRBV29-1 CSAGRTGDTEAFF
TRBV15 CATSRDVAGDYYEQYF
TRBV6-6 CASSYRQYTGELFF
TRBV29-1 CSAWGAGEQFF
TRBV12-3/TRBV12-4 CASSYSRTGSEQYF
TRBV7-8 CASSLAAAGGYTF
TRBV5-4 CASRRDSSTGELFF
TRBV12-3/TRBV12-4 CASSIGQAFYGYTF
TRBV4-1 CASSQSGVTGGRTDTQYF
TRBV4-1 CASSQFRVLTGNTIYF
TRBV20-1 CSASPGANQPQHF
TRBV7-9 CASSSQQGAYEQYF
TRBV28 CASSSISGRRSEQYF
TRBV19 CASSIDLRYNEQFF
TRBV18 CASSSTGIEAFF
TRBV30 CAWSMRGSQPQHF
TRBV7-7 CASSLGSSGGYNEQFF
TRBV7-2 CASSFFGLDGGELFF
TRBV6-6 CASRELGSGEKLFF
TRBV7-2 CASSSVATYEQYF
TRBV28 CASSNGNIDSRYEQYF
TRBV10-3 CAISGVLKERGADTQYF
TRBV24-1 CATSDSGTTHNEQFF
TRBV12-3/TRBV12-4 CASSPLGDGNTIYF
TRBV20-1 CSARPTDGFYGYTF
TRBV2 CASRRGANQPQHF
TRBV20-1 CSARESQTVF
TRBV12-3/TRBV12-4 CASRWTGGTEAFF
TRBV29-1 CSVESSGRGQFF
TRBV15 CATSTSWTGGDEQFF
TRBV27 CASSSPGTSGNEQFF
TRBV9 CASSVLGTGGGTEAFF
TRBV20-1 CSARGLAASTDTQYF
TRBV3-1 CASSQITDTQYF
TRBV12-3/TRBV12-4 CASIASGRTGANVLTF
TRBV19 CASSIDLIVIVNEQFF
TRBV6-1 CASRERAGYGNTIYF
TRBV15 CATRQVGAYEQYF
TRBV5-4 CASRRDRGSEKLFF
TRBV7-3 CASSLNSGSLSYEQYF
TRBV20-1 CSARDRGGRGYGYTF